This T cell receptor beta chain originates from a study of T cells in Graves' hyperthyroidism and ophthalmopathy. Findings and caveats of the study: Ophthalmopathy stood apart from stable hyperthyroidism in a 13 V-J model. Peripheral blood also featured most of the thyroid clonotypes expanded above 0.001.

Amplified TCR beta CDR3 regions came from RNA transcripts. TCR CDR3 regions were first amplified by RT-PCR with HTBI primers. In TCRdb, the multiplex PCR reads were re-called with MiXCR into one record per CDR3 protein. The repertoire consists of hundreds of thousands of distinct CDR3 sequences, with around 13% occurring once and the leading ten covering about 12%. The CDR3 is made up of 15 amino acids. V was pared by 3 bases and J by 6 bases, with 12 bases between. Germline CDR1 reads KGHSH; CDR2 reads LQKENI. Comment on this clonotype: The antigen remains undetermined.

V usage is TRBV18 and J usage is TRBJ1-6; D unclear. The TCR sequence derives from a woman aged 45-65 years with Graves' ophthalmopathy. Sequencing input: blood. This chain's CDR3 is CASSPKSASNSPLHF. CDR3 coding DNA: TGTGCCAGCTCACCTAAGTCGGCCAGTAATTCACCCCTCCACTTT.